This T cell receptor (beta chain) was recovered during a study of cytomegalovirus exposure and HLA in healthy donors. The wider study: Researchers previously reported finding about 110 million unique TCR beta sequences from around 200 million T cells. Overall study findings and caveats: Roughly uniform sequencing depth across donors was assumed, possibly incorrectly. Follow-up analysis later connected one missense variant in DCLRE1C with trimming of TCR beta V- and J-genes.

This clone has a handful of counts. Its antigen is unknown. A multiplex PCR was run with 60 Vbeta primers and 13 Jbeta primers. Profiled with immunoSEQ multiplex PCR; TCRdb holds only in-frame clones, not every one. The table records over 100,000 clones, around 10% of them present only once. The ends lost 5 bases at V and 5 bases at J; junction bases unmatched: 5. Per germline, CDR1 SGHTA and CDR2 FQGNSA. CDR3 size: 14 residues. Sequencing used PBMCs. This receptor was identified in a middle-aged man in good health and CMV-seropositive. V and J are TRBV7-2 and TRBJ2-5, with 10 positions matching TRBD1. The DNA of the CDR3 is TGTGCCAGCAGCCCCGACAGGGGGCGGGAGACCCAGTACTTC. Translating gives CASSPDRGRETQYF.